A single sample is the source of the 27 T cell receptor beta chains below, sequenced in a study of T cells in women clearing cervical HPV infection. Here immunoSEQ multiplex PCR was the method, and the copy in TCRdb shows in-frame clones only, minus some. The table lists 25,000 or so clones. Sequencing was performed on blood buffy coat. These receptors were taken from a woman aged 18 to 75 with a cervical HPV16 infection that either progressed to CIN3+ or cleared (not recorded which).

On this clone itself: The read ends 3 residues before the CDR3 terminus; that terminus is restored from the germline J gene. This rearrangement joins TRBV20-1 to TRBJ1-2; 10 bases fit TRBD1. CDR1 is DFQATT and CDR2 is SNEGSKA in the germline V gene (reference sequence). This CDR3 region has 13 residues. The V gene end was trimmed by 4 bases and the J gene end by 3 bases; junction bases not matched to a gene: 2. The sequenced part of the CDR3 DNA is TGCAGTGCTACCGGGACAGGGGACTATGGC. Translated: CSATGTGDYG. Given in full, the CDR3 is CSATGTGDYGYTF.

Concerning this clone itself: The read falls 3 residues short of the CDR3 end, and the missing part is taken from the germline J gene. This chain joins TRBV2 and TRBJ1-6, with D possibly being TRBD1 (6 bases). Germline CDR1 is SNHLY and CDR2 is FYNNEI. The ends were cut back, 6 bases at V and 4 bases at J, with 10 bases in the middle. The CDR3 extends over 14 amino acids. The sequenced CDR3 bases are TGTGCCAGCAGACAGGGCGGTTATAATTCACCC. Protein sequence: CASRQGGYNSP. The whole CDR3 reads CASRQGGYNSPLHF.

Details on this clone: The read is 3 residues too short to cover the CDR3 end, so that end is filled in from the germline J gene. The chain is built from TRBV7-9 and TRBJ2-2; D might be TRBD1 (5 bases). CDR3 length: 14 amino acids. CDR1 is SEHNR, CDR2 FQNEAQ, per germline (reference sequence). The CDR3 reads CASSLQGVGEKLFF. CDR3 bases read: TGTGCCAGCAGCTTACAAGGGGTGGGTGAAAAG.

With regard to this clone: The read comes to an end 3 residues before the CDR3 does, leaving the germline J gene to fill in the end. The V call is TRBV19, the J call TRBJ2-1, with D possibly being TRBD1 or TRBD2 (5 bases each). V gave up 6 bases and J gave up 3 bases, with 12 bases separating them. Germline assignment: CDR1 LNHDA and CDR2 SQIVND (reference sequence). This CDR3 has 14 residues. The CDR3 reads CASRKRGDYNEQFF. The CDR3 DNA, read in part, is TGTGCCAGTAGGAAACGAGGGGACTACAATGAG.

Comment on this clone: The read gets to within 3 residues of the CDR3 end, and the germline J gene fills in the rest. The V gene is TRBV2, the J gene TRBJ2-5; the match to TRBD2 covers 12 bases. The V and J ends lost 6 bases and 5 bases, in that order; junction bases with no gene match: 7. The germline V gene encodes CDR1 SNHLY and CDR2 FYNNEI. CDR3 size: 15 residues. The part of the CDR3 DNA that was read is TGTGCCAGCAGGCCGGGACTAGCGGGTAGCGAGACC. Translated: CASRPGLAGSET. The full-length CDR3 reads as CASRPGLAGSETQYF.

On this clone itself: Read coverage stops 3 residues before the CDR3 terminus; the germline J gene supplies the remainder. The gene calls are TRBV2 and TRBJ2-7; TRBD2 aligns across 7 bases. This CDR3 is 13 amino acids long. Germline V CDR1 and CDR2: SNHLY, FYNNEI. V shed 8 bases and J 2 bases; nucleotides not matched to a gene: 6. The CDR3 bases that were read are TGTGCCAGCGGGGGGGTAGGAACCTACGAG. It translates to CASGGVGTYE. The CDR3 reads in full as CASGGVGTYEQYF. The variable domain in full, with the rest retrieved from reference TRBV2 and TRBJ2-7, is EPEVTQTPSHQVTQMGQEVILRCVPISNHLYFYWYRQILGQKVEFLVSFYNNEISEKSEIFDDQFSVERPDGSNFTLKIRSTKLEDSAMYFCASGGVGTYEQYFGPGTRLTVT.

With regard to this clone: The sequence runs out 3 residues before the end of the CDR3; the remainder is reconstructed from the germline J gene. J is TRBJ2-1 and V is TRBV7-3; D not certain. This CDR3 region has 14 residues. The V gene lost 6 bases and the J gene lost 4 bases, with 13 bases spanning the gap. Germline-derived CDR1 and CDR2 are SGHTA and FQGTGA. CDR3 residues: CASRLDQSYNEQFF. The part of the CDR3 DNA that was read is TGTGCCAGCAGGCTAGACCAATCATACAATGAG.

In regard to this clone: The sequenced fragment ends 3 residues before the CDR3 boundary, so the rest is inferred from the germline J gene. This chain links TRBV18 with TRBJ2-3; maybe TRBD2 (5 bases). CDR1 and CDR2 from the germline V gene are KGHSH and LQKENI. The length of the CDR3 is 13 residues. The part of the CDR3 DNA that was read is TGTGCCAGCTCACCACCGCTAGCTGAGACG. Protein sequence: CASSPPLAET. The full-length CDR3 reads as CASSPPLAETQYF.

Comment on this clone: The observed sequence ends 3 residues before the CDR3 terminus, with the missing tail filled in from the germline J gene. The chain has TRBV30 and TRBJ1-2, with TRBD1 as a possible D gene (5 bases). CDR1 is GTSNPN, CDR2 SVGIG, per germline (reference sequence). The CDR3 has 14 residues. Trimming shortened V by 3 bases and J by 4 bases, and 15 bases separated the two germline ends. The CDR3 reads CAWRGMGQPYGYTF. The sequenced part of the CDR3 DNA is TGTGCCTGGAGAGGTATGGGGCAGCCCTATGGC.

Remarks on this clone: The sequenced fragment ends 3 residues before the CDR3 boundary, so the rest is inferred from the germline J gene. V and J are TRBV28 and TRBJ2-1, with 9 nucleotides matching TRBD2. Germline V lookup: CDR1 MDHEN, CDR2 SYDVKM. The CDR3 is 15 amino acids. V gave up 6 bases and J gave up 5 bases; unmatched junction bases: 8. The part of the CDR3 DNA that was read is TGTGCCAGCAGAGCCGCGGCTAGCGGGGACAATGAG. Amino acids: CASRAAASGDNE. The CDR3 in full is CASRAAASGDNEQFF.

As to this clone: Sequencing ends 3 residues short of the CDR3 end; the germline J gene provides the rest. This chain links TRBV6-1 with TRBJ1-2; 9 nucleotides align to TRBD1. The CDR3 is made up of 15 amino acids. The V gene's germline CDR1 is MNHNS and CDR2 SASEGT. This chain's CDR3 is CASSAPDRGRHDYTF. The CDR3 bases that were read are TGTGCCAGCAGTGCCCCGGACAGGGGTCGCCACGAC.

As concerns this clone: Read sequence stops 3 residues before the CDR3 end, and the germline J gene provides the missing end. The chain uses TRBV7-2 and TRBJ1-4, with D perhaps matching TRBD1 (5 bases). CDR1 and CDR2 (germline): SGHTA, FQGNSA. V lost 0 bases to trimming and J lost 6 bases, with 11 bases between them. The CDR3 runs 15 residues. Partial CDR3 DNA: TGTGCCAGCAGCTTAGCGGGGCGAGAGGATGAAAAA. This encodes CASSLAGREDEK. The full CDR3 protein is CASSLAGREDEKLFF.

About this clone itself: Coverage ceases 3 residues before the CDR3 finishes, and the germline J gene fills in the end. The chain uses TRBV10-3 and TRBJ2-5; weak D call: TRBD2 (7 bases). The CDR3 has 17 residues. Germline V gives CDR1 ENHRY, CDR2 SYGVKD. The CDR3 loop is CAISESLAGARRETQYF. CDR3 DNA (partial): TGTGCCATCAGTGAGAGTTTGGCGGGGGCGCGAAGAGAAACC.

Note on this clone: The CDR3 goes on 3 residues after the read ends, and that part is filled in from the germline J gene. The chain recombines TRBV20-1 with TRBJ2-1; 8 nucleotides match TRBD2. V lost 0 bases and J lost 3; bases outside the gene matches: 13. The CDR3 length is 18 residues. Germline V gene data show CDR1 as DFQATT and CDR2 as SNEGSKA (reference sequence). CDR3 protein: CSARDRAETSARYNEQFF. The part of the CDR3 DNA that was read is TGCAGTGCTAGAGATCGGGCCGAGACTAGCGCCCGCTACAATGAG.

Details on this clone: The read is 3 residues too short to cover the CDR3 end, so that end is filled in from the germline J gene. The chain carries TRBV28 and TRBJ2-2; 7 bases line up with TRBD1. Germline values: CDR1 MDHEN, CDR2 SYDVKM. This CDR3 spans 14 amino acids. After removal of 5 bases from V and 10 bases from J, the junction contained 10 bases not matched to a gene. The sequenced part of the CDR3 DNA is TGTGCCAGCAGTCCAGCTTCGACAGGGAAGGAG. It is translated as CASSPASTGKE. The whole CDR3 sequence reads CASSPASTGKELFF. Using reference TRBV28 and TRBJ2-2 for the parts outside the CDR3, the full variable domain is DVKVTQSSRYLVKRTGEKVFLECVQDMDHENMFWYRQDPGLGLRLIYFSYDVKMKEKGDIPEGYSVSREKKERFSLILESASTNQTSMYLCASSPASTGKELFFGEGSRLTVL.

To note about this clone: Read coverage stops 3 residues before the CDR3 terminus; the germline J gene supplies the remainder. The chain links TRBV27 to TRBJ1-2; possibly TRBD1 for D (5 bases). The V and J ends lost 4 bases and 6 bases respectively, with 12 bases between them. CDR1 is MNHEY and CDR2 is SMNVEV in the germline V gene (reference sequence). This CDR3 contains 13 residues. The CDR3 bases that were read are TGTGCCAGCAGTTGGGGACTTGGAGATGGC. Its protein product is CASSWGLGDG. The CDR3 in its entirety is CASSWGLGDGYTF.

In regard to this clone: The read falls 3 residues short of the CDR3 end, and the missing part is taken from the germline J gene. V usage is TRBV12-3 or TRBV12-4 and J usage is TRBJ2-1; 7 bases are shared with TRBD1. J lost 1 base, V lost 6 bases, and 6 bases had no gene match. The CDR3 consists of 15 residues. CDR3: CASSDRDGSYNEQFF. CDR3 DNA, as far as it was read: TGTGCCAGCAGCGACAGGGATGGGTCCTACAATGAG.

Remarks on this clone: The read terminates 3 residues before the CDR3 end, so the remaining end is supplied by the germline J gene. The chain is built from TRBV5-1 and TRBJ1-3; D is perhaps TRBD1 (5 bases). CDR3 length equals 14 residues. Trimming removed 0 bases from V and 4 bases from J, with 8 bases in between. In germline, CDR1 is SGHRS, CDR2 YFSETQ. Partial CDR3 DNA: TGCGCCAGCAGCTTGGGGACACCCGGAAACACC. Translated, it gives CASSLGTPGNT. The CDR3, in full, reads CASSLGTPGNTIYF. The variable domain in full, with the rest retrieved from reference TRBV5-1 and TRBJ1-3, is KAGVTQTPRYLIKTRGQQVTLSCSPISGHRSVSWYQQTPGQGLQFLFEYFSETQRNKGNFPGRFSGRQFSNSRSEMNVSTLELGDSALYLCASSLGTPGNTIYFGEGSWLTVV.

About this clone: The CDR3 extends 3 residues past the end of the read, so its final part is completed from the germline J gene. The chain carries TRBV6-2 or TRBV6-3 and TRBJ2-3, with 7 bases fitting TRBD2. The CDR3 is 14 amino acids. Germline V gene data show CDR1 as MNHEY and CDR2 as SVGEGT. CDR3 DNA, as far as it was read: TGTGCCAGCACCCGGGTGGGGGGGAGAGAGACG. Translation: CASTRVGGRET. The entire CDR3 is CASTRVGGRETQYF.

Notes on this clone: With the read ending 3 residues before the CDR3 end, the germline J gene is used to fill in that end. The chain is built from TRBV14 and TRBJ1-1, with a tentative D call TRBD1 (5 bases). Per the germline V gene, CDR1 is SGHDN and CDR2 is FVKESK. The CDR3 is 12 amino acids. The V gene lost 10 bases and the J gene lost 4 bases, with 13 bases spanning the gap. The CDR3 loop is CATQGFGTEAFF. The part of the CDR3 DNA that was read is TGTGCCACCCAGGGATTTGGCACTGAA.

Remarks on this clone: The read stops 3 residues short of the end of the CDR3; the missing end is completed from the germline J gene. V and J are TRBV5-6 and TRBJ1-6, with D possibly matching TRBD1 (6 bases). Germline lookup yields CDR1 SGHDT and CDR2 YYEEEE. The CDR3 totals 13 residues. Trimming pared 3 bases from V and 9 bases from J, leaving 10 bases between. CDR3 bases read: TGTGCCAGCAGCTCTTGGGACATTTCACCC. Its translation: CASSSWDISP. The CDR3 as a whole reads CASSSWDISPLHF.

Remarks on this clone: The CDR3 goes on 3 residues after the read ends, and that part is filled in from the germline J gene. The chain has TRBV7-2 and TRBJ2-6; D gene uncertain. The CDR3 runs to 14 residues. Germline V lookup: CDR1 SGHTA, CDR2 FQGNSA. Trimming stripped 5 bases from V and 1 base from J, with 6 bases between. CDR3 DNA (partial): TGTGCCAGCAGCCCCATTTCTGGGGCCAACGTC. Translating gives CASSPISGANV. In full, the CDR3 is CASSPISGANVLTF.

Comment on this clone: The read comes to an end 3 residues before the CDR3 does, leaving the germline J gene to fill in the end. This chain links TRBV7-6 with TRBJ1-2, with D unresolved. The germline gives CDR1 SGHVS, CDR2 FNYEAQ. The CDR3 sequence is 12 residues long. Incomplete CDR3 DNA: TGTGCCAGCAGCCCCACTACCCATGAC. This sequence encodes CASSPTTHD. Given in full, the CDR3 is CASSPTTHDYTF.

Concerning this clone: The read finishes 3 residues shy of the CDR3 end, and the germline J gene is used to complete it. The chain has TRBV30 and TRBJ2-7, with 8 positions matching TRBD1. CDR3 length equals 15 residues. J lost 3 bases, V lost 5 bases, and 12 bases had no gene match. Germline values: CDR1 GTSNPN, CDR2 SVGIG (reference sequence). The CDR3 sequence is CAWSLPRDRNYEQYF. The CDR3 bases that were read are TGTGCCTGGTCCCTCCCCAGGGACAGGAACTACGAG.

With respect to this clone: The read is 3 residues too short to cover the CDR3 end, so that end is filled in from the germline J gene. J is TRBJ2-3 and V is TRBV14, with 9 bases identical to TRBD1. The germline CDR1 and CDR2 sequences are SGHDN and FVKESK. J was trimmed by 4 bases and V by 6 bases; bases with no gene match: 11. The CDR3 extends over 16 amino acids. The CDR3 DNA, read in part, is TGTGCCAGCAGGGCATCCGGGACAGGGCTTTCAGATACG. Its protein is CASRASGTGLSDT. The entire CDR3 protein is CASRASGTGLSDTQYF.

A remark on this clone: The observed sequence ends 3 residues before the CDR3 terminus, with the missing tail filled in from the germline J gene. The gene calls are TRBV7-2 and TRBJ2-3, with D perhaps matching TRBD1 (5 bases). The CDR3 extends over 13 amino acids. CDR1 SGHTA and CDR2 FQGNSA come from the germline V gene. Incomplete CDR3 DNA: TGTGCCAGCAGCTTAGGAGCAGGGCGGCCG. It encodes CASSLGAGRP. The whole CDR3 region reads CASSLGAGRPQYF.

The CDR3 bases that were read are TGTGCCAGCACTAGGACAGGGACGAATAATTCACCC. Protein product: CASTRTGTNNSP. The complete CDR3 sequence is CASTRTGTNNSPLHF. The chain combines TRBV7-8 with TRBJ1-6; 8 bases match TRBD1. Coverage ceases 3 residues before the CDR3 finishes, and the germline J gene fills in the end. CDR3 size: 15 residues. Germline-derived CDR1 and CDR2 are SGHVS and FQNEAQ. V dropped 7 bases and J dropped 5; count of bases not matched to a gene: 7.